Listed here is a single T cell receptor beta chain. This sample is part of a study of OX40 agonist ivuxolimab in advanced cancers. Trimming removed 3 bases at V and 0 bases at J, with 12 bases between. CDR3 length equals 16 residues. The germline V gene has CDR1 MDHEN and CDR2 SYDVKM. TCRdb keeps only in-frame clones here, not all; method: immunoSEQ multiplex PCR. The table has tens of thousands of clones, roughly 92% seen once. Sequenced material: CD4+ or CD8+ T cells sorted from blood, taken in a trial of the OX40 agonist ivuxolimab. This clonotype was obtained from an adult with an advanced solid tumor such as melanoma, head and neck, liver or kidney cancer. The chain recombines TRBV28 with TRBJ1-5, with no clear D. CDR3 in amino acids: CASSFPWMNSNQPQHF. For the CDR3, the DNA is TGTGCCAGCAGTTTCCCGTGGATGAATAGCAATCAGCCCCAGCATTTT.